This TCR beta chain is from a study of CD8+ T cells in alopecia areata. For the study at large: The drug, oral tofacitinib, was given to treated patients at 5 to 10 mg twice daily.

About this clone: The same CDR3 can be traced to other DNA sequences in this sample.

Trimming pared 5 bases from V and 0 bases from J, leaving 8 bases between. CDR3 length equals 13 residues. In germline, CDR1 is MNHEY, CDR2 SMNVEV (reference sequence). RNA was extracted and reverse transcribed into cDNA as the sequencing template. The assay was immunoSEQ multiplex PCR, and TCRdb's table has in-frame clones only and misses some. The sample carries 130,000 or so clones, 70% to 90% recorded once. Treatment denoted: oral pan-JAK inhibitor, 5-10 mg twice daily. The researchers isolated CD4+ and CD8+ T cells from PBMCs by sorting. This chain uses TRBV27 with TRBJ2-7; perhaps TRBD2 as D (6 bases). Sequencing was performed on CD8+ T cells sorted from blood, taken at week 4, from a patient treated with tofacitinib. This clonotype originated in a human donor with alopecia areata. CDR3 sequence reads: CASSLTSSYEQYF. The CDR3 region has the DNA TGTGCCAGCAGTCTGACTAGCTCCTACGAGCAGTACTTC.